This T cell receptor (beta chain) stems from a study of shared clonotypes between healthy human individuals. CDR3 length: 15 amino acids. Trimming cost V 1 base and J 2 bases, with 9 bases left between them. Germline V gene sequence: CDR1 MNHNY, CDR2 SVGAGI (reference sequence). Every one of the donors was a Caucasian adult that lived in Nashville, Tennessee. In the authors' methods: As immunoSEQ supplied junction-only sequences (without quality scores), filtering differed. Libraries were prepared by immunoSEQ multiplex PCR; TCRdb keeps only in-frame clonotypes and omits some of them. V, J and clone size are those of that table, while D and trimming were read from the DNA. Among millions of clones listed, more than 85% were seen once. Study-wide findings and caveats: Represented diversity (both genetic and exposure-history) was limited by the small number of donors.

As concerns this clone: Its antigen is still unknown.

This sequence was found in a man aged 18 to 30 in good health. Some clones in this sample may be carry-over from other donors' samples. Material: naive CD4+ T cells from PBMCs. As to subset: CD45RA+ positively selected. V gene TRBV6-6 combines with J gene TRBJ2-1; D is possibly TRBD2 (6 bases). The CDR3 DNA is TGTGCCAGCAGTTACTTAGAGCGGGCCTACAATGAGCAGTTCTTC. Encoded protein: CASSYLERAYNEQFF.